The T cell receptor beta chain described here comes from a study of cytomegalovirus exposure and HLA in healthy donors. Overall study context: Around 200 million T cells yielded some 100 million unique TCR beta sequences, as an earlier analysis found.

The J segment lost 2 bases and the V segment lost 5 bases, leaving 6 bases of the junction unmatched. Germline-derived CDR1 and CDR2 are SGHAT and FQNNGV. This CDR3 spans 15 amino acids. Primers for the PCR totalled 60 Vbeta and 13 Jbeta. TCRdb's copy holds only in-frame clones and misses some; the assay was immunoSEQ multiplex PCR. Among roughly 98,000 clones, roughly 79% were seen once, and the ten largest hold roughly 14%. A note on this clone: Its matching antigen is unknown.

General study results and limits: It was about 150 TCR beta chains that were listed as cytomegalovirus-associated.

This chain uses TRBV11-2 with TRBJ2-3; 8 bases agree with TRBD2. The source material was PBMCs. This TCR derives from a woman in her 70s in good health and CMV-seropositive. DNA of the CDR3: TGTGCCAGCAGCATGACTAGCGCGCACACAGATACGCAGTATTTT. Translation gives CASSMTSAHTDTQYF.